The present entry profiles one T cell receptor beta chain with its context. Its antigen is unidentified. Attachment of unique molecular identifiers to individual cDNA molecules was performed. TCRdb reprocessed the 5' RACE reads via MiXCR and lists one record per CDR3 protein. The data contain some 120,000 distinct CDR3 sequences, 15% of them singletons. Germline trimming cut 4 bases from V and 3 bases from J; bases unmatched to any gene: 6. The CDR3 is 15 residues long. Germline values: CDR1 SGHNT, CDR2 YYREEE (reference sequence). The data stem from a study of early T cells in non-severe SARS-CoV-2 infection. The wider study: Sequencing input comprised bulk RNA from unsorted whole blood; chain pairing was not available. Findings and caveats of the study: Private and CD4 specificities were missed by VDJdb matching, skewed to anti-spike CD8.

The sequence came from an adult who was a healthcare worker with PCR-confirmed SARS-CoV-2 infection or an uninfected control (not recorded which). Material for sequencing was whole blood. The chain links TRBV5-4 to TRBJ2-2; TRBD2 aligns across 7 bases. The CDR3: CASSPGTTHTGELFF. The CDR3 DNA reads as TGTGCCAGCAGCCCCGGGACTACCCACACCGGGGAGCTGTTTTTT.